These 17 T cell receptor beta chains share one sample of origin, sequenced in a study of T-cell memory formation after mild COVID-19. Using its own MiXCR run on the 5' RACE reads, TCRdb lists one record per CDR3 protein. The table lists approximately 13,000 distinct CDR3 sequences, roughly 16% of them singletons. Sequenced input: PBMCs or a T cell subset sorted from them (not recorded which). Source of these receptors: a young man who had mild COVID-19 (a few samples of this study predate the infection). Cell type and time point are not known.

The chain combines TRBV29-1 with TRBJ2-7; the D gene is possibly TRBD1 (6 bases). CDR1 and CDR2 (germline): SQVTM, ANQGSEA. V was shortened by 4 bases and J by 1 base, with 11 bases between the two germline ends. The CDR3 is made up of 13 amino acids. The CDR3 region has the DNA TGCAGCGTTGGAACAGGGAGATCCTACGAGCAGTACTTC. This encodes CSVGTGRSYEQYF.

This clonotype was seen ten or more times. The V and J genes are TRBV12-3 or TRBV12-4 and TRBJ2-1; D is uncertain. The CDR3 sequence is 12 residues long. Trimming took off 10 bases at V and 0 bases at J, with 7 bases between the two ends. The CDR3 sequence is CAIRDSYNEQFF. The CDR3 DNA follows: TGTGCCATCAGAGACTCCTACAATGAGCAGTTCTTC.

This clonotype was recorded many times. V and J are TRBV7-4 and TRBJ2-7, with D possibly matching TRBD1 (7 bases). This CDR3 has 16 residues. Germline assignment: CDR1 SGHVT and CDR2 SQSDAQ. The V end was cut by 5 bases, the J end by 0 bases, with 17 bases between. CDR3 in amino acids: CASSLASRGDSYEQYV. CDR3 DNA sequence: TGTGCCAGCAGCCTCGCGAGCAGGGGGGACTCCTACGAGCAGTACGTC.

This clonotype was recorded at least ten times. The gene calls are TRBV6-4 and TRBJ1-6, with D perhaps TRBD1 (5 bases). Looked up from germline, CDR1 is MRHNA and CDR2 is SNTAGT. The CDR3 consists of 12 residues. Trimming left V 8 bases short and J 11 bases short, with 13 bases between. The CDR3 DNA reads TGTGCCAGCCAGAGGGACGAAACACCCCTCCACTTT. Its protein product is CASQRDETPLHF.

In its sample, this clonotype was seen many times. CDR3 DNA: TGTGCCAGCAGTCCTAGGAGACTCCGGGGCACCGGGGAGCTGTTTTTT. Translated, it gives CASSPRRLRGTGELFF. The chain carries TRBV12-3 or TRBV12-4 and TRBJ2-2; possible D gene TRBD2, 5 bases. This CDR3 spans 16 amino acids. With 5 bases removed from V and 4 bases from J, the gap between germline ends came to 17 bases.

There are a few counts of this clonotype. This chain uses TRBV4-1 with TRBJ2-1; no firm D call. The CDR3 is made up of 13 amino acids. CDR1 and CDR2 (germline): MGHRA, YSYEKL. V was trimmed by 0 bases and J by 5 bases, leaving 5 bases between them. The CDR3: CASSQDGNNEQFF. For the CDR3, the DNA is TGCGCCAGCAGCCAAGATGGGAACAATGAGCAGTTCTTC.

This rearrangement joins TRBV7-9 to TRBJ1-4; possible D gene TRBD1, 5 bases. Germline loops: CDR1 SEHNR, CDR2 FQNEAQ (reference sequence). V was clipped by 3 bases and J by 8 bases, with 10 bases between them. This CDR3 contains 13 residues. CDR3 in amino acids: CASSFWGNEKLFF. Written as DNA, the CDR3 is TGTGCCAGCAGCTTTTGGGGGAACGAAAAACTGTTTTTT.

This clonotype has just a few counts. V is TRBV21-1 and J is TRBJ1-1; TRBD1, the table's D call, was not compared with the DNA. TRBV21-1 is a pseudogene. This CDR3 spans 17 amino acids. The CDR3 bases are TGTGCCAGCAGCAAAAAATTCAGGGCGGTACGTAACACTGAAGCTTTCTTT. Translated, it gives CASSKKFRAVRNTEAFF.

In its sample, this clonotype was seen a few times. The CDR3 nucleotides read TGTGCCAGTAGTGTGTCAGGGGTATTCACTGAAGCTTTCTTT. The encoded protein is CASSVSGVFTEAFF. The rearrangement joins TRBV19 to TRBJ1-1, with a possible D match to TRBD1 (6 bases). Per the germline V gene, CDR1 is LNHDA and CDR2 is SQIVND (reference sequence). V was pared by 5 bases and J by 4 bases, with 14 bases between. The CDR3 length is 14 residues.

This clonotype was seen repeatedly, ten times or more. The chain carries TRBV6-5 and TRBJ1-5, with 8 bases matching TRBD1. The germline gives CDR1 MNHEY, CDR2 SVGAGI. J was trimmed by 5 bases and V by 6 bases; bases with no gene match: 9. The CDR3 is 15 residues long. The CDR3 is CASRFGQGNHQPQHF. CDR3 DNA: TGTGCCAGCAGATTCGGACAGGGAAATCATCAGCCCCAGCATTTT.

This clonotype came up a few times. This rearrangement joins TRBV29-1 to TRBJ1-4; the D is unclear. The CDR3 contains 13 residues. Trimming cost V 4 bases and J 6 bases, with 12 bases left between them. The germline gives CDR1 SQVTM, CDR2 ANQGSEA. The DNA for the CDR3 is TGCAGCGTTGGGTGGGCTAAAGATGAAAAACTGTTTTTT. Translating it yields CSVGWAKDEKLFF.

This clonotype was recorded at least ten times. The chain couples TRBV29-1 to TRBJ2-5; 7 nucleotides match TRBD1. V was clipped by 2 bases and J by 5 bases; unmatched bases: 20. This CDR3 has 18 residues. Germline V CDR1 and CDR2: SQVTM, ANQGSEA. The CDR3 DNA is TGCAGCGTTGAATTGGTAGGACAGGCCTCTCATAAGTGGGAGACCCAGTACTTC. It codes for CSVELVGQASHKWETQYF.

The chain joins TRBV9 to TRBJ2-7, with 9 bases identical to TRBD1. The CDR3 runs 15 residues. The V segment lost 2 bases and the J segment 3 bases; nucleotides outside the gene matches: 6. Per the germline V gene, CDR1 is SGDLS and CDR2 is YYNGEE. The chain's CDR3 is CASSVTGTGFYEQYF. The CDR3 nucleotides are TGTGCCAGCAGCGTGACCGGGACAGGGTTCTACGAGCAGTACTTC.

This clonotype came up many times. The rearrangement links TRBV12-3 or TRBV12-4 to TRBJ2-1, with D tentatively TRBD1 or TRBD2 (5 bases each). V lost 2 bases and J 12 bases, leaving 11 bases between the germline ends. CDR3 length equals 12 residues. The CDR3 is CASSLSGHGQFF. The CDR3 region has the DNA TGTGCCAGCAGTTTAAGCGGACATGGGCAGTTCTTC.

This rearrangement joins TRBV25-1 to TRBJ2-7, with no clear D. The CDR3 contains 12 residues. Germline-derived CDR1 and CDR2 are MGHDK and SYGVNS. Trimming removed 2 bases from V and 6 bases from J, with 8 bases in between. The CDR3, as DNA: TGTGCCAGCAGTGAAGGTAGGGCCGAGCAGTACTTC. Its translation is CASSEGRAEQYF.

Relative to its sample, this clonotype is large. One base away lies a much larger clone, so this may be a sequencing read error. V usage is TRBV27 and J usage is TRBJ2-7, with TRBD2 matching over 7 bases. Trimming at V came to 6 bases and at J to 2 bases, leaving 10 bases not matched to a gene. Germline V gene data show CDR1 as MNHEY and CDR2 as SMNVEV (reference sequence). CDR3 size: 15 residues. Here the CDR3 reads CASSHWGGTPYEQYF. The CDR3, as DNA: TGTGCCAGCAGCCACTGGGGGGGTACGCCCTACGAGCAGTACTTC.

This clonotype has more than one count but fewer than ten. The chain recombines TRBV6-5 with TRBJ1-2, with a weak D call TRBD1 (5 bases). The germline gives CDR1 MNHEY, CDR2 SVGAGI. The V gene lost 4 bases and the J gene lost 8 bases, with 14 bases spanning the gap. The CDR3 totals 13 residues. The CDR3 loop reads CASSSGREGGYTF. CDR3 nucleotide sequence: TGTGCCAGCAGTTCCGGCAGGGAAGGCGGCTACACCTTC.